This T cell receptor beta chain was documented in a study of Tregs in tolerant kidney transplant recipients. V dropped 0 bases and J dropped 2 bases, with 5 bases sitting between them. CDR3 size: 13 residues. Germline assignment: CDR1 SGHDT and CDR2 YYEEEE. Note on this clone: Its antigen is as yet unknown.

Findings of the study overall: Findings come from small patient numbers and require larger validation. Donor-specific Treg expansion exceeded global Treg expansion in tolerant patients, suggesting antigen drive. The most relevant donor-specific Treg TCRbeta repertoire apparently came from expansion with activated donor B cells.

Method: immunoSEQ multiplex PCR; TCRdb's copy keeps in-frame clones and lacks some. The top ten hold around 0.5% of the sample, which has about 77,000 clones, roughly 98% seen once. Unstimulated Tregs (CD4+CD25+CD127-) and CD4+CD25- non-Tregs were sorted from PBMCs. Source: CD4+ T cells from blood, taken before the transplant. This clonotype originated in a human donor who received a combined kidney and bone marrow transplant. The rearrangement uses TRBV5-6 and TRBJ1-2; D is unresolved. The CDR3 loop is CASSLERNYGYTF. CDR3 coding DNA: TGTGCCAGCAGCTTGGAGCGCAACTATGGCTACACCTTC.